These 17 T cell receptor beta chains were all obtained from the same sample, sequenced in a study of tumor-infiltrating lymphocytes in primary liver carcinoma (dated by TCRdb to between 2016 and 2019). Without any cell sorting, total RNA and DNA were co-extracted from about 20-30 mg of bulk tissue using the AllPrep DNA/RNA mini kit. The sample was run on an Illumina HiSeq 2500. TCRbeta-specific cDNA was reverse-transcribed from roughly 500 ng total RNA using a constant-region primer and ProtoScript II reverse transcriptase. TCRbeta libraries were built with three nested multiplex PCR rounds, a slightly modified ARM-PCR procedure. The first two PCR rounds used multiplex TRBV1-TRBV30 forward primers with a Cbeta reverse primer, each for approximately 9 cycles. TCRdb itself trimmed the public reads at Q25 with fastp, ran MiXCR and retained productive beta chains. Each entry is one CDR3 protein sequence, shown with its most common DNA and genes. The sample contains 110,000 or so distinct CDR3 sequences, roughly 80% of them found a single time. The ten largest account for more than 15% of the sample.

Sequencing was done on a sample of liver tumor tissue from sampling region 3. In the paper's terms, the cell subset or site label means: tumor region T3, left-lateral pole. The receptors derive from a middle-aged man with primary liver carcinoma and hepatitis B virus infection.

As concerns this clonotype: This CDR3 is missing its conserved last phenylalanine or tryptophan, likely due to a read error. The chain employs TRBV28 and TRBJ2-6; possible D gene TRBD2, 6 bases. CDR3 length equals 14 residues. Germline CDR1 is MDHEN and CDR2 is SYDVKM. The CDR3 region is CDVGGLTGANVLTI. The CDR3 DNA follows: TGTGACGTCGGGGGACTTACTGGGGCCAACGTCCTGACTATC.

Notes on this clonotype: Sequence at one end of the junction differs from germline and may be a read error. V gene TRBV11-2 combines with J gene TRBJ1-5, with D possibly being TRBD1 (6 bases). The length of the CDR3 is 17 residues. The germline V gene encodes CDR1 SGHAT and CDR2 FQNNGV. The chain's CDR3 is CASCIVGVTGSNQPQHF. DNA of the CDR3: TGTGCCAGCTGCATAGTAGGGGTAACAGGGAGCAATCAGCCCCAACATTTT.

Concerning this clonotype itself: A much larger clone lies one base from this, so it may be a read error. This chain joins TRBV28 and TRBJ2-7; D unclear. From germline, CDR1 is MDHEN and CDR2 SYDVKM. The CDR3 runs to 12 residues. V dropped 7 bases and J dropped 2 bases, with 9 bases sitting between them. In DNA form, the CDR3 reads TGTGCCAGCAATCGGTGGCCCTACGAGCAGTACTTC. As protein: CASNRWPYEQYF. The full variable domain, with the rest looked up from reference TRBV28 and TRBJ2-7, is DVKVTQSSRYLVKRTGEKVFLECVQDMDHENMFWYRQDPGLGLRLIYFSYDVKMKEKGDIPEGYSVSREKKERFSLILESASTNQTSMYLCASNRWPYEQYFGPGTRLTVT.

Note on this clonotype: Mismatch with germline at one junction end may stem from a read error. The chain links TRBV6-2 or TRBV6-3 to TRBJ2-5; 9 bases fit TRBD2. This CDR3 is 16 amino acids long. Germline CDR1 MNHEY, CDR2 SVGEGT. In DNA form, the CDR3 reads TGTGCCAGCATCCCATGTAGCGGGAGTCAGCGGGAGACCCAATACTTC. Translation: CASIPCSGSQRETQYF.

This sequence joins TRBV11-2 and TRBJ2-3; a weak D match, TRBD2 (6 bases). V shed 3 bases and J shed 4 bases, with 14 bases lying between them. CDR3 size: 15 residues. Per the germline V gene, CDR1 is SGHAT and CDR2 is FQNNGV. CDR3 DNA: TGTGCCAGCAGCTTGGAGGGGAGTAGGTCAGATACGCAGTATTTT. Its protein is CASSLEGSRSDTQYF.

The gene calls are TRBV5-1 and TRBJ1-2, with 8 bases lining up with TRBD1. The germline V gene encodes CDR1 SGHRS and CDR2 YFSETQ. There are 16 residues in the CDR3. V was pared by 1 base and J by 1 base, with 6 bases of the junction left unmatched. Here the CDR3 reads CASSLNTGGLNYGYTF. In DNA form, the CDR3 reads TGCGCCAGCAGCTTGAATACAGGGGGACTTAACTATGGCTACACCTTC.

A single count supports this clonotype. The chain carries TRBV14 and TRBJ2-1; 8 bases map to TRBD2. After removal of 8 bases from V and 7 bases from J, the junction contained 16 bases not matched to a gene. This CDR3 is 16 amino acids long. Germline V gene sequence: CDR1 SGHDN, CDR2 FVKESK. The CDR3 loop is CASGAVAGWLKNEQFF. The CDR3 region has the DNA TGTGCCAGCGGTGCCGTAGCGGGATGGCTAAAGAATGAGCAGTTCTTC.

There are many counts of this clonotype. The chain links TRBV29-1 to TRBJ1-2, with TRBD1 matching over 7 bases. The length of the CDR3 is 12 residues. After removal of 4 bases from V and 8 bases from J, the junction contained 7 bases not matched to a gene. Germline CDR1 and CDR2: SQVTM and ANQGSEA. Here the CDR3 reads CSVAKGARGYTF. For the CDR3, the DNA is TGCAGCGTTGCAAAGGGGGCGCGGGGCTACACCTTC.

Comments on this clonotype: The CDR3 does not close with the conserved phenylalanine or tryptophan, likely indicating a read error. This rearrangement joins TRBV28 to TRBJ2-3; the D gene is possibly TRBD1 (5 bases). V lost 8 bases, J lost 6 bases, and 18 bases lay in between. The CDR3 is 14 residues long. CDR1 is MDHEN, CDR2 SYDVKM, per germline. DNA for the CDR3: TGTGCCAGCTCTAAGACAGTGCTGACGGATACGCAGTATTAT. Encoded protein: CASSKTVLTDTQYY.

Regarding this clonotype: One junction end does not reproduce the germline sequence, and a read error may be involved. J is TRBJ2-1 and V is TRBV5-4, with 8 positions matching TRBD2. The CDR3 consists of 15 residues. Per germline, CDR1 SGHNT and CDR2 YYREEE (reference sequence). The CDR3 nucleotides read TGTGCCAACAGTCTCGTCGGGGGGGGTTACAATGAGCAGAACTTC. It codes for CANSLVGGGYNEQNF. The entire variable domain, with the rest obtained from reference TRBV5-4 and TRBJ2-1, is as follows: ETGVTQSPTHLIKTRGQQVTLRCSSQSGHNTVSWYQQALGQGPQFIFQYYREEENGRGNFPPRFSGLQFPNYSSELNVNALELDDSALYLCANSLVGGGYNEQNFGPGTRLTVL.

The genes are TRBV5-4 and TRBJ2-7; TRBD1 matches 8 bases. Germline assignment: CDR1 SGHNT and CDR2 YYREEE (reference sequence). The CDR3 has 15 amino acids. The V and J ends lost 1 base and 3 bases, in that order; junction bases with no gene match: 6. CDR3 nucleotide sequence: TGTGCCAGCAGCTTGATGGGACAGGATTTCTACGAGCAGTACTTC. Amino acids: CASSLMGQDFYEQYF. The variable domain in full, completed from reference TRBV5-4 and TRBJ2-7, reads ETGVTQSPTHLIKTRGQQVTLRCSSQSGHNTVSWYQQALGQGPQFIFQYYREEENGRGNFPPRFSGLQFPNYSSELNVNALELDDSALYLCASSLMGQDFYEQYFGPGTRLTVT.

This clonotype was observed once. The genes are TRBV28 and TRBJ2-7; no clear D. CDR1 is MDHEN and CDR2 is SYDVKM in the germline V gene. This CDR3 contains 12 residues. Trimming removed 9 bases from V and 3 bases from J, with 12 bases in between. The CDR3 DNA sequence: TGTGCCAGTAGTCCACCCTTCTACGAGCAGTACTTC. Translation: CASSPPFYEQYF.

To note about this clonotype: The junction does not match germline at one end; this may be a read error. This chain uses TRBV10-2 with TRBJ2-7; possible D gene TRBD2, 6 bases. The germline V gene encodes CDR1 WSHSY and CDR2 SAAADI. The CDR3 contains 13 residues. In DNA, the CDR3 is TGCGCCAGCTCGCGGGGCGTCTCCTACGAACAGTACTTC. This codes for CASSRGVSYEQYF.

Regarding this clonotype: At one boundary the junction diverges from the germline segment, which might be a read error. The gene calls are TRBV6-5 and TRBJ1-6; the D is unclear. There are 13 residues in the CDR3. Germline-derived CDR1 and CDR2 are MNHEY and SVGAGI. CDR3 residues: CAGSPKPNSPLHF. CDR3 bases: TGTGCCGGCAGTCCTAAGCCAAATTCACCCCTCCACTTT.

Notes on this clonotype: Germline and junction disagree at one end, which may indicate a read error. The chain has TRBV5-4 and TRBJ2-3, with D possibly matching TRBD2 (5 bases). This CDR3 is 14 amino acids long. The V gene's germline CDR1 is SGHNT and CDR2 YYREEE (reference sequence). As DNA, the CDR3 is TGTGCCGGCAGTCGGGGAACTATCGGAAATACGCAGTATTTT. Protein sequence: CAGSRGTIGNTQYF.

Comment on this clonotype: The junction differs from germline at one of its ends, possibly a read error. This chain uses TRBV29-1 with TRBJ2-7; D might be TRBD1 or TRBD2, each matching 5 bases. Germline lookup yields CDR1 SQVTM and CDR2 ANQGSEA. This CDR3 is built from 12 residues. The CDR3 coding sequence is TGCAGCGCTGGGGACCCTATGGGCGAGCACTACTTC. This sequence encodes CSAGDPMGEHYF.

The chain couples TRBV20-1 to TRBJ2-7, with no clear D. Looked up from germline, CDR1 is DFQATT and CDR2 is SNEGSKA (reference sequence). The V and J ends lost 3 bases and 5 bases respectively, with 17 bases between them. This CDR3 has 14 amino acids. The CDR3 DNA reads TGCAGTGCTAGTTTTGTCGGTAGTCGGGACGAGCAGTACTTC. Its translation is CSASFVGSRDEQYF.